A single sample is the source of the 8 T cell receptor beta chains below, sequenced in a study of blood T cell repertoires in COVID-19. The repertoire was sequenced with immunoSEQ multiplex PCR; TCRdb's copy has only in-frame clones and lacks some. Among some 200,000 clones listed, 84% were seen once. The sequenced sample consisted of peripheral blood. The receptors stem from a man aged 25 to 40 with active or convalescent COVID-19.

The genes are TRBV29-1 and TRBJ2-1, with 7 positions matching TRBD2. CDR1 is SQVTM, CDR2 ANQGSEA, per germline. V trimming: 6 bases; J trimming: 0 bases; junction bases outside the gene matches: 5. CDR3 size: 14 residues. Here the CDR3 reads CSVVRGSSYNEQFF. The CDR3 coding sequence is TGCAGCGTGGTCCGCGGGAGCTCCTACAATGAGCAGTTCTTC.

The rearrangement joins TRBV19 to TRBJ2-3; 12 bases match TRBD2. The V gene's germline CDR1 is LNHDA and CDR2 SQIVND (reference sequence). The CDR3 sequence is 17 residues long. The J segment lost 5 bases and the V segment lost 1 base, leaving 7 bases of the junction unmatched. The CDR3 DNA sequence: TGTGCCAGTAGTATAGGCGGAGGACTAGCGGGATTAGATACGCAGTATTTT. Amino acid sequence: CASSIGGGLAGLDTQYF.

The chain links TRBV13 to TRBJ2-2; 7 nucleotides agree with TRBD1. The CDR3 runs to 16 residues. Germline V lookup: CDR1 PRHDT, CDR2 FYEKMQ (reference sequence). V shed 1 base and J 5 bases; nucleotides not matched to a gene: 7. CDR3 protein: CASSLESGTATGELFF. In DNA form, the CDR3 reads TGTGCCAGCAGCTTAGAATCCGGGACAGCTACCGGGGAGCTGTTTTTT.

CDR3 sequence reads: CASSSLPGGIDEKLFF. CDR3 DNA: TGTGCCAGCAGTTCCCTGCCGGGGGGGATAGATGAAAAACTGTTTTTT. The chain is built from TRBV11-2 and TRBJ1-4; D perhaps matches TRBD1 (5 bases). CDR1 and CDR2 (germline): SGHAT, FQNNGV. V dropped 6 bases and J dropped 6 bases, with 20 bases sitting between them. This CDR3 comprises 16 residues. The full variable domain, completed using reference TRBV11-2 and TRBJ1-4, is EAGVAQSPRYKIIEKRQSVAFWCNPISGHATLYWYQQILGQGPKLLIQFQNNGVVDDSQLPKDRFSAERLKGVDSTLKIQPAKLEDSAVYLCASSSLPGGIDEKLFFGSGTQLSVL.

The gene calls are TRBV18 and TRBJ1-2; weak D call: TRBD1 (6 bases). With 4 bases removed from V and 4 bases from J, the gap between germline ends came to 13 bases. The V gene's germline CDR1 is KGHSH and CDR2 LQKENI. This CDR3 is 14 amino acids long. For the CDR3, the DNA is TGTGCCAGCTCACGAGACCGGGACACCTATGGCTACACCTTC. It specifies CASSRDRDTYGYTF.

As concerns this clone: Mismatch with germline at one junction end may stem from a read error. The rearrangement uses TRBV7-7 and TRBJ2-7, with D possibly being TRBD2 (5 bases). There are 15 residues in the CDR3. Germline V CDR1 and CDR2: SSHAT, FNYEAQ (reference sequence). The CDR3 protein is CASSPGLATPYEQYF. The CDR3 coding sequence is TGTGCTAGCAGCCCAGGTCTAGCCACTCCCTACGAGCAGTACTTC.

This chain connects TRBV2 to TRBJ2-2; 15 bases fit TRBD2. V was clipped by 5 bases and J by 6 bases; unmatched bases: 7. The CDR3 has 17 amino acids. Germline V gene data show CDR1 as SNHLY and CDR2 as FYNNEI. The CDR3 coding sequence is TGTGCCAGCAGTTTAGGACTAGCGGGAGGGGAAGCCGGGGAGCTGTTTTTT. It is translated as CASSLGLAGGEAGELFF.

In this sample, this clone turned up once. The chain carries TRBV4-1 and TRBJ1-2, with TRBD1 as a possible D gene (5 bases). V was shortened by 5 bases and J by 5 bases, with 12 bases between the two germline ends. This CDR3 region has 13 residues. Germline V gene sequence: CDR1 MGHRA, CDR2 YSYEKL. The CDR3 is CASSSDSLYGYTF. The CDR3 DNA reads as TGCGCCAGCAGCTCAGACAGCCTATATGGCTACACCTTC.